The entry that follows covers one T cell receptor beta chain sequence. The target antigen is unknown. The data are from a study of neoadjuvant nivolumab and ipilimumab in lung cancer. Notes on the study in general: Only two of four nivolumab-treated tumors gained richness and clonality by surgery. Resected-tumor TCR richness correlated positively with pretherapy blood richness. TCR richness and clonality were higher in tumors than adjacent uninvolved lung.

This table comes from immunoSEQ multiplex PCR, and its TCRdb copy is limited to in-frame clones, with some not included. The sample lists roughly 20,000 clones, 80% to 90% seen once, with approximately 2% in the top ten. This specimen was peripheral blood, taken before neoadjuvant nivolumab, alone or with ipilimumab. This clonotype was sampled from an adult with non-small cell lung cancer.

The CDR3 spells CASSLTGRAHSYEQYF. The CDR3 nucleotides are TGTGCCAGCAGCTTGACAGGGAGGGCCCATTCCTACGAGCAGTACTTC. The chain carries TRBV5-6 and TRBJ2-7, with D maybe TRBD2 (7 bases). V lost 1 base, J lost 1 base, and 15 bases lay in between. The CDR3 has 16 residues. Germline assignment: CDR1 SGHDT and CDR2 YYEEEE.